This T cell receptor (beta chain) came from a study of CD8+CD57+ T cells in acquired aplastic anemia. This clonotype was recorded at least ten times. The antigen is undetermined. Patients who underwent sequencing had shown CD8+CD57+ cell expansion by flow cytometry. Severe acquired aplastic anemia affected all patients. Patients were untreated when blood was sampled. Points from the study as a whole: Simpson's diversity of CD8+ cells was not significantly different in patients compared with controls. Approximately 29 was the count of CD8+ CDR3 sequences that patients shared with controls.

Genomic DNA templated the TCR beta VDJ and CDR3 profiling. TCRdb reprocessed the reads via MiXCR and lists one record per CDR3 protein. This repertoire shows around 430,000 distinct CDR3 sequences, around a third found once; its top ten account for approximately 0.82%. This CDR3 comprises 14 residues. Germline CDR1 reads KGHDR; CDR2 reads SFDVKD. V gave up 5 bases and J gave up 7 bases, with 17 bases separating them. The chain combines TRBV24-1 with TRBJ2-7; D unresolved. The sequence came from a human donor with aplastic anemia. Sequenced sample: sorted CD4+, CD8+, or CD8+CD57+ T cells (not recorded which) from PBMCs. The CDR3 reads CATSVGGTSGEQYF. The CDR3 nucleotides are TGTGCCACCAGTGTAGGCGGAACCTCCGGAGAGCAGTACTTC.